Listed here are 26 T cell receptor beta chains from one sample, sequenced in a study of patients and donors after allogeneic stem cell transplantation. A single record per CDR3 protein comes from TCRdb applying MiXCR to the RT-PCR reads. Here the sample spans some 960,000 distinct CDR3 sequences, 18% being singletons. Sequenced input: blood, either unsorted or a sorted T cell fraction (not recorded which). These receptors originate from a human donor who was either an allogeneic HSCT recipient or a stem cell or donor lymphocyte infusion donor (not recorded which). It is not recorded whose cells these are; they may come from a transplant donor.

This rearrangement joins TRBV11-1 to TRBJ1-4, with 8 bases aligning to TRBD1. The CDR3 loop spans 18 amino acids. The germline gives CDR1 SGHAT, CDR2 FQDESV (reference sequence). V was pared by 8 bases and J by 2 bases, with 16 bases of the junction left unmatched. The CDR3 DNA sequence: TGTGCCAGCGGCCGAGGGACAGGAGCCTTGCGTACTAATGAAAAACTGTTTTTT. Amino acids: CASGRGTGALRTNEKLFF.

The count of this clonotype is one. The V and J genes are TRBV5-4 and TRBJ2-2; D ambiguous. V was clipped by 0 bases and J by 4 bases, with 10 bases between them. The CDR3 spans 15 residues. CDR1 and CDR2 from the germline V gene are SGHNT and YYREEE (reference sequence). The CDR3 DNA is TGTGCCAGCAGCTTGGATGGTCGGTCCACCGGGGAGCTGTTTTTT. Amino acids: CASSLDGRSTGELFF.

This clonotype was seen only a few times. CDR3 in amino acids: CASTSVRDRTYEQYF. The CDR3 nucleotides are TGTGCCAGCACCTCGGTCCGGGACAGAACCTACGAGCAGTACTTC. The V call is TRBV12-3 or TRBV12-4, the J call TRBJ2-7; 7 bases align to TRBD1. J gave up 2 bases and V 7 bases, and 11 bases lay outside the gene matches. The CDR3 covers 15 residues.

This clonotype was counted between two and nine times. CDR3: CATSDIGQGNGYTF. The CDR3 DNA is TGTGCCACCAGTGACATTGGACAGGGTAACGGCTACACCTTC. The rearrangement links TRBV24-1 to TRBJ1-2; 8 positions agree with TRBD1. The junction had 8 bases not matched to a gene; V was cut back by 4 bases and J by 8 bases. Germline V gene sequence: CDR1 KGHDR, CDR2 SFDVKD. The CDR3 sequence is 14 residues long.

J is TRBJ2-2 and V is TRBV18; D may match TRBD1 or TRBD2 (6 bases each). With 3 bases removed from V and 3 bases from J, the gap between germline ends came to 17 bases. Germline loops: CDR1 KGHSH, CDR2 LQKENI. The CDR3 is 17 residues long. CDR3 region: CASSPRSPGADTGELFF. CDR3 DNA sequence: TGTGCCAGCTCACCGCGATCGCCGGGGGCGGACACCGGGGAGCTGTTTTTT.

The chain joins TRBV18 to TRBJ1-6; D remains ambiguous. Trimming shortened V by 1 base and J by 0 bases, and 16 bases separated the two germline ends. This CDR3 contains 19 residues. CDR1 is KGHSH, CDR2 LQKENI, per germline. This CDR3 is CASSPQERVHSSYNSPLHF. The CDR3 DNA sequence: TGTGCCAGCTCACCACAAGAAAGGGTTCACAGCTCCTATAATTCACCCCTCCACTTT.

The chain couples TRBV20-1 to TRBJ2-5, with D perhaps matching TRBD2 (5 bases). Trimming removed 0 bases at V and 1 base at J, with 15 bases between. The CDR3 length is 16 residues. Germline assignment: CDR1 DFQATT and CDR2 SNEGSKA (reference sequence). The CDR3 spells CSARDPFRGGQETQYF. As DNA, the CDR3 is TGCAGTGCTAGAGACCCATTTCGTGGAGGCCAAGAGACCCAGTACTTC.

The sample holds many counts of this clonotype. V gene TRBV9 combines with J gene TRBJ2-1; D is unclear. The CDR3 contains 12 residues. Trimming left V 0 bases short and J 7 bases short, with 5 bases between. Germline CDR1 reads SGDLS; CDR2 reads YYNGEE. The CDR3 region has the DNA TGTGCCAGCAGCGTAGGGATTAATGAGCAGTTCTTC. Protein: CASSVGINEQFF.

The chain couples TRBV11-2 to TRBJ1-1; the match to TRBD1 covers 8 bases. This CDR3 spans 16 amino acids. Germline CDR1 and CDR2: SGHAT and FQNNGV. J gave up 0 bases and V 5 bases, and 8 bases lay outside the gene matches. In DNA form, the CDR3 reads TGTGCCAGCAGCCCCTGGACAGGGAGAATGAACACTGAAGCTTTCTTT. Its translation: CASSPWTGRMNTEAFF.

The chain carries TRBV21-1 and TRBJ2-1; TRBD1 is the table's D call, not checked against the DNA. TRBV21-1 is assigned pseudogene status. The CDR3 covers 18 residues. CDR3 in amino acids: CASSKEDRGPHPYNEQFF. CDR3 DNA: TGTGCCAGCAGCAAAGAGGACAGGGGACCGCACCCCTACAATGAGCAGTTCTTC.

The chain employs TRBV7-9 and TRBJ2-1; 8 bases align to TRBD2. Germline CDR1 and CDR2: SEHNR and FQNEAQ (reference sequence). The V gene end was trimmed by 5 bases and the J gene end by 2 bases; junction bases not matched to a gene: 8. This CDR3 spans 16 amino acids. The CDR3 DNA is TGTGCCAGCAGCCCCCGGGGGGGCCCAACCTACAATGAGCAGTTCTTC. Amino acid sequence: CASSPRGGPTYNEQFF.

V is TRBV29-1 and J is TRBJ1-1; TRBD1 agrees at 8 bases. V lost 6 bases, J lost 3 bases, and 6 bases stayed unmatched. The length of the CDR3 is 13 residues. The germline V gene encodes CDR1 SQVTM and CDR2 ANQGSEA. Here the CDR3 DNA reads TGCAGCGTAAGGACAGGGCGGGACACTGAAGCTTTCTTT. This gives the protein CSVRTGRDTEAFF.

In this sample, this clonotype turned up a few times. The genes are TRBV7-9 and TRBJ2-7, with a weak D call TRBD1 (6 bases). The CDR3 totals 15 residues. Trimming took off 1 base at V and 5 bases at J, with 15 bases between the two ends. Per germline, CDR1 SEHNR and CDR2 FQNEAQ (reference sequence). The CDR3 nucleotides read TGTGCCAGCAGCTTAGTGACAGGAATTCAAGACGAGCAGTACTTC. Its protein is CASSLVTGIQDEQYF.

J is TRBJ1-1 and V is TRBV10-3; D is unclear. Trimming removed 1 base from V and 3 bases from J, with 15 bases in between. Looked up from germline, CDR1 is ENHRY and CDR2 is SYGVKD. The CDR3 spans 16 residues. CDR3 DNA: TGTGCCATCAGTGAGTTTTGGCGCAGAAAGGACACTGAAGCTTTCTTT. It specifies CAISEFWRRKDTEAFF.

CDR3 residues: CAWSEYSGSEAFF. DNA of the CDR3: TGTGCCTGGAGTGAGTACAGTGGGTCTGAAGCTTTCTTT. The J gene is TRBJ1-1, the V gene TRBV30; D is uncertain. V shed 1 base and J shed 6 bases, with 12 bases lying between them. Germline V gives CDR1 GTSNPN, CDR2 SVGIG (reference sequence). This CDR3 comprises 13 residues. Drawing the rest from reference TRBV30 and TRBJ1-1, the complete variable domain is SQTIHQWPATLVQPVGSPLSLECTVEGTSNPNLYWYRQAAGRGLQLLFYSVGIGQISSEVPQNLSASRPQDRQFILSSKKLLLSDSGFYLCAWSEYSGSEAFFGQGTRLTVV.

This clonotype was observed a few times. The chain combines TRBV21-1 with TRBJ2-3. TRBV21-1 constitutes a pseudogene. CDR3 length: 17 residues. CDR3 coding DNA: TGTGCCAGCAGCAAAGAGGACCGAACCTTTAGCACAGATACGCAGTATTTT. Translating it yields CASSKEDRTFSTDTQYF.

This clonotype was picked up a small number of times. This chain uses TRBV28 with TRBJ1-2; D gene ambiguous. In germline, CDR1 is MDHEN, CDR2 SYDVKM. There are 16 residues in the CDR3. V lost 6 bases and J lost 4, with 21 bases in between. Written as DNA, the CDR3 is TGTGCCAGCAGGGTCCATGGACGGAAACAAATCTATGGCTACACCTTC. Its protein is CASRVHGRKQIYGYTF.

A few counts support this clonotype. DNA for the CDR3: TGTGCCAGCAGCCAAGAGCGGACTAAACAAGAGACCCAGTACTTC. It encodes CASSQERTKQETQYF. J is TRBJ2-5 and V is TRBV3-1; TRBD2 is a possible D gene (6 bases). The CDR3 is made up of 15 amino acids. V was trimmed by 0 bases and J by 2 bases, leaving 10 bases between them. In germline, CDR1 is LGHDT, CDR2 YNNKEL (reference sequence).

This clonotype was recorded a few times. The J gene is TRBJ2-1, the V gene TRBV10-3; D ambiguous. The V end was cut by 2 bases, the J end by 8 bases, with 7 bases between. The CDR3 is 12 residues long. The germline CDR1 and CDR2 sequences are ENHRY and SYGVKD. The CDR3 coding sequence is TGTGCCATCAGTGAGGTAGCCTATGAGCAGTTCTTC. It translates to CAISEVAYEQFF.

This clonotype has only a few counts. The genes are TRBV9 and TRBJ2-6, with D tentatively TRBD1 (6 bases). This CDR3 spans 14 amino acids. Germline V gene data show CDR1 as SGDLS and CDR2 as YYNGEE. The V gene lost 5 bases and the J gene lost 7 bases, with 13 bases spanning the gap. The CDR3 DNA reads TGTGCCAGCAGTGTCTTGGGGACAGCCAACGTCCTGACTTTC. This sequence encodes CASSVLGTANVLTF.

In its sample, this clonotype was seen a few times. The chain carries TRBV20-1 and TRBJ2-5, with 16 nucleotides matching TRBD2. Germline CDR1 is DFQATT and CDR2 is SNEGSKA (reference sequence). This CDR3 has 16 amino acids. The V segment lost 5 bases and the J segment 2 bases; nucleotides outside the gene matches: 5. CDR3 DNA: TGCAGTGCTTCCGGGACTAGCGGGAGGGGACAAGAGACCCAGTACTTC. Translation gives CSASGTSGRGQETQYF.

The chain uses TRBV5-1 and TRBJ1-4; 9 bases are shared with TRBD1. The CDR3 sequence is 16 residues long. Germline lookup yields CDR1 SGHRS and CDR2 YFSETQ. The V gene end was trimmed by 4 bases and the J gene end by 8 bases; junction bases not matched to a gene: 12. This CDR3 reads CASSHGGDRVGEKLFF. The CDR3, as DNA: TGCGCCAGCAGCCATGGAGGGGACAGGGTTGGGGAAAAACTGTTTTTT.

This clonotype has a single count. V is TRBV30 and J is TRBJ2-3, with 11 bases matching TRBD2. Germline V gene lookup returns CDR1 GTSNPN and CDR2 SVGIG (reference sequence). Trimming cost V 3 bases and J 3 bases; bases outside gene matches: 2. The CDR3 is made up of 14 amino acids. In DNA form, the CDR3 reads TGTGCCTGGAGATTAGCGGGAGGGACAGATACGCAGTATTTT. Translated: CAWRLAGGTDTQYF.

This clonotype appeared many times. V gene TRBV12-3 or TRBV12-4 combines with J gene TRBJ2-1, with 10 bases lining up with TRBD2. The CDR3 spans 15 residues. V gave up 6 bases and J gave up 4 bases; unmatched junction bases: 6. The chain's CDR3 is CASSSGTSVYNEQFF. The CDR3 DNA follows: TGTGCCAGCAGCTCCGGGACTAGCGTATACAATGAGCAGTTCTTC.

The chain combines TRBV13 with TRBJ2-1; 11 nucleotides agree with TRBD2. With 5 bases clipped from V and 8 bases from J, the junction kept 8 bases outside the gene matches. The CDR3 is made up of 15 amino acids. The germline gives CDR1 PRHDT, CDR2 FYEKMQ (reference sequence). CDR3 protein: CASSILAGVVDEQFF. The DNA of the CDR3 is TGTGCCAGCAGCATACTAGCGGGAGTCGTCGATGAGCAGTTCTTC.

CDR3 sequence (DNA): TGTGCCAGCAGCACTCCGATTAGCGGGATCGGCGAGCAGTACTTC. As protein: CASSTPISGIGEQYF. This chain links TRBV5-5 with TRBJ2-7; the match to TRBD2 covers 8 bases. This CDR3 comprises 15 residues. Germline V lookup: CDR1 SGHKS, CDR2 YYEKEE (reference sequence). The trim removed 4 bases at V and 6 bases at J, leaving 12 bases unmatched.